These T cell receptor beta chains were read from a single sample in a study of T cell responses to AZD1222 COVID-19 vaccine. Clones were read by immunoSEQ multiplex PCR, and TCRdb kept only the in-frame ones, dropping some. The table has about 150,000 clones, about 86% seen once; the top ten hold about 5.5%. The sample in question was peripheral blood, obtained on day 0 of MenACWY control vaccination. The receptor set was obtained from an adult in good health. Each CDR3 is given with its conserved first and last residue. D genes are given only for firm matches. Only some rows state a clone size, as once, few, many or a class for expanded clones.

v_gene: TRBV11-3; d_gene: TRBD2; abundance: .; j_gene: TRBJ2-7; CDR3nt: TGTGCCAGCAGCTTACGGTCCAGCGGGAATATCTACGAGCAGTACTTC; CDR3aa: CASSLRSSGNIYEQYF
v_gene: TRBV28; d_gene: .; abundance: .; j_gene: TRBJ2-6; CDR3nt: TGTGCCAGCAGAGCCCCGGTTGGCTCTGGGGCCAACGTCCTGACTTTC; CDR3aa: CASRAPVGSGANVLTF
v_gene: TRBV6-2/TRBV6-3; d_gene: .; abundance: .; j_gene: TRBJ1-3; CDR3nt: TGTGCCAGCAGTTATATCCGGGATTCTGGAAACACCATATATTTT; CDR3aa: CASSYIRDSGNTIYF
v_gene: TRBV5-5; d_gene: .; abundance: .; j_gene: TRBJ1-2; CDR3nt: TGTGCCAGCAGCTTGACAGGGTTCGAGGGGGGTGGCTACACCTTC; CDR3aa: CASSLTGFEGGGYTF
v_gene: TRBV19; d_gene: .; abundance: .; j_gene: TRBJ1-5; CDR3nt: TGTGCCAGTAGTATTCAGGGAGAAAGCAATCAGCCCCAGCATTTT; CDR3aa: CASSIQGESNQPQHF
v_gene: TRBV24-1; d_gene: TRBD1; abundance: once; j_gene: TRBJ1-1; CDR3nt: TGTGCCACCAGTGACCCAGGGGGCACTGAAGCTTTCTTT; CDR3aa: CATSDPGGTEAFF
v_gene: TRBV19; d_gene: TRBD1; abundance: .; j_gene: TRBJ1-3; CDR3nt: TGTGCCAGTACCCTGGGACAGGGGGCTGGAAACACCATATATTTT; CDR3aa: CASTLGQGAGNTIYF
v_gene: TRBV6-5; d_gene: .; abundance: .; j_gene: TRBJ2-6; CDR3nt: TGTGCCAGCAGCCCGAATCATTCTGGGGCCAACGTCCTGACTTTC; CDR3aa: CASSPNHSGANVLTF
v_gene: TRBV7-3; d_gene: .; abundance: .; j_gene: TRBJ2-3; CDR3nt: TGTGCCAGCAGCTTAGAGGGGCAAAGGACAGATACGCAGTATTTT; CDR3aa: CASSLEGQRTDTQYF
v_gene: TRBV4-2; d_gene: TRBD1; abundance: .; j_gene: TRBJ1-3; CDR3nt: TGTGCCAGCAGCCAAAACCGGGACAGGGGGGCTGGAAACACCATATATTTT; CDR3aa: CASSQNRDRGAGNTIYF
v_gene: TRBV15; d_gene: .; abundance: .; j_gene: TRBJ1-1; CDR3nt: TGTGCCACCAGCAGAGATATAACAGGTAACACTGAAGCTTTCTTT; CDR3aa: CATSRDITGNTEAFF
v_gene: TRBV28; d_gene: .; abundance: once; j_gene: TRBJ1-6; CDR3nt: TGTGCCAGCAGCCTCCCGCACAGGGTTTTAAATTCACCCCTCCACTTT; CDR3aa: CASSLPHRVLNSPLHF
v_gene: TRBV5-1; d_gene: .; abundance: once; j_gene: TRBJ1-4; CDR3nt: TGCGCCAGCAGCTCCGGATTGACAGCAACTAATGAAAAACTGTTTTTT; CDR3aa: CASSSGLTATNEKLFF
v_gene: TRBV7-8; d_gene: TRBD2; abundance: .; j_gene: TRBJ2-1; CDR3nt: TGTGCCAGCAGCCCCGGAGGGAGGGACAATGAGCAGTTCTTC; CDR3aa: CASSPGGRDNEQFF
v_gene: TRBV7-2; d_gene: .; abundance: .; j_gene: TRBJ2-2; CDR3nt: TGTGCCAGCAGCTTAGAGGCTCGAGGTCTAGCCGGGGAGCTGTTTTTT; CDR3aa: CASSLEARGLAGELFF
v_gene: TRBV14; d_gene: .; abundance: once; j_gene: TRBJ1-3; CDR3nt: TGTGCCAGCAGCCAAGACTGGAACACCATATATTTT; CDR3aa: CASSQDWNTIYF
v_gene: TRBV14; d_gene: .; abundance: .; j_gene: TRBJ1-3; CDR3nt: TGTGCCAGCAGCCAAGCAGGAGGCTCTGGAAACACCATATATTTT; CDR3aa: CASSQAGGSGNTIYF
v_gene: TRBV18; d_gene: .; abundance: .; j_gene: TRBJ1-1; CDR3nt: TGTGCCAGCTCACCCACGGATGCCGGCACTGAAGCTTTCTTT; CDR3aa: CASSPTDAGTEAFF
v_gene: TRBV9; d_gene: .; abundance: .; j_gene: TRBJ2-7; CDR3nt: TGTGCCCCTATGAGAAACTACGAGCAGTACTTC; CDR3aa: CAPMRNYEQYF
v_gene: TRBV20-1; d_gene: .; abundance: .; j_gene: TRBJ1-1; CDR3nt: TGCAGTGCTTCGCACACTGAAGCTTTCTTT; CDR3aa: CSASHTEAFF
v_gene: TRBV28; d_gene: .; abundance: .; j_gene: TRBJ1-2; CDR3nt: TGTGCCAGCAGTTCCAGGACCTGGGAGGGCTATGGCTACACCTTC; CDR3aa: CASSSRTWEGYGYTF
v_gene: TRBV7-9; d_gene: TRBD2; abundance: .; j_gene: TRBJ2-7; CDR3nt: TGTGCCAGCAGCTTAGTACTAGCGGGAGGGCCGGACGAGCAGTACTTC; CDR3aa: CASSLVLAGGPDEQYF
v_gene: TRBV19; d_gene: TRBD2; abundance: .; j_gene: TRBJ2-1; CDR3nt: TGTGCCAGTAGTACCAGGACTAGCGATGAGCAGTTCTTC; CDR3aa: CASSTRTSDEQFF
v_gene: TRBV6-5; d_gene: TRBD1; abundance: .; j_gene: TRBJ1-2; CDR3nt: TGTGCCAGCAGCGGAACCGGACAGGGCTATGGCTACACCTTC; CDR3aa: CASSGTGQGYGYTF
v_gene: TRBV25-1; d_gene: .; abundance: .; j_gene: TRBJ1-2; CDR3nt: TGTGCCAGCAGTGAACCCGAGGGGTTTAACTATGGCTACACCTTC; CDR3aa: CASSEPEGFNYGYTF
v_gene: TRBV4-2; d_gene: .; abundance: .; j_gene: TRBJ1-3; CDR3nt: TGTGCCAGCAGCCAAGACCGACAGAATGGAAACACCATATATTTT; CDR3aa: CASSQDRQNGNTIYF
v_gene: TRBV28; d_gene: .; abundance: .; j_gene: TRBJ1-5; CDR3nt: TGTGCCAGCAGTGGCCCCGGGACAAAGAAAAGCAATCAGCCCCAGCATTTT; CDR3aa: CASSGPGTKKSNQPQHF
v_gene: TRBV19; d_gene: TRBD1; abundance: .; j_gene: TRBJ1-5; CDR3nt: TGTGCCAGTAGTATTGGTCCCGGGACAGCAAATCAGCCCCAGCATTTT; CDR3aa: CASSIGPGTANQPQHF
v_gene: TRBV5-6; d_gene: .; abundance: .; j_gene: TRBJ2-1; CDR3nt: TGTGCCAGCAGCTCCAGCGGCGCGGTGCGGAGGAATGAGCAGTTCTTC; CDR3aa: CASSSSGAVRRNEQFF
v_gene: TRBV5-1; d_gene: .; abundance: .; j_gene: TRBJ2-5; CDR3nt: TGCGCCAGCAGCTTGGGGGGCCAAGAGACCCAGTACTTC; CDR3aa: CASSLGGQETQYF
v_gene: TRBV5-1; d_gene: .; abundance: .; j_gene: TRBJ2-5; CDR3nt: TGCGCCAGCAGCTTCCTGCCAGGGAAAGAGACCCAGTACTTC; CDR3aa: CASSFLPGKETQYF
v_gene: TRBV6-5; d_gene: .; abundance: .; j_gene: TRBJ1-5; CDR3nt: TGTGCCAGCAGTTACCTATCAGGGGCTCAGCCCCAGCATTTT; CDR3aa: CASSYLSGAQPQHF
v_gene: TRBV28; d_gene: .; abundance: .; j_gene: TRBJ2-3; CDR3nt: TGTGCCAGCAGTTCCCGAGTCAAGGTAACAGATACGCAGTATTTT; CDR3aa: CASSSRVKVTDTQYF
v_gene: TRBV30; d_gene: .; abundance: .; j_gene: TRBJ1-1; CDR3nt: TGTGCCTGGAGTGTACAGGGGAACACTGAAGCTTTCTTT; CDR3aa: CAWSVQGNTEAFF
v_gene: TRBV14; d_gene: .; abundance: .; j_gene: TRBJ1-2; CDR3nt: TGTGCCAGCAGCATTGGACGGCCCTATGGCTACACCTTC; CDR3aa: CASSIGRPYGYTF
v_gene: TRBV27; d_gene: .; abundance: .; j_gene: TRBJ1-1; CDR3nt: TGTGCCAGCAGTTTATTTCTAACCCGGAACACTGAAGCTTTCTTT; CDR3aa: CASSLFLTRNTEAFF
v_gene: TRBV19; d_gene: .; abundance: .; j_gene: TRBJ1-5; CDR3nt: TGTGCCAGTAGTATAGATCCGCCAGGGTTACGCAATCAGCCCCAGCATTTT; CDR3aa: CASSIDPPGLRNQPQHF
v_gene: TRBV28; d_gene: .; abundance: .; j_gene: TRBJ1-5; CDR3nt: TGTGCCAGCAGTTCCCTCGACGTCCAGGGCAATCAGCCCCAGCATTTT; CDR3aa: CASSSLDVQGNQPQHF
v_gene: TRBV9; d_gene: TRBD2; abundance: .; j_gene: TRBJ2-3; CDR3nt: TGTGCCAGCAGCGGGAGCGGGAGGAGCACAGATACGCAGTATTTT; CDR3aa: CASSGSGRSTDTQYF
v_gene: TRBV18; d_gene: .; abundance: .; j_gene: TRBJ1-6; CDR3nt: TGTGCCAGCTCACCCGGAGGGGCGCAGGGTTCACCCCTCCACTTT; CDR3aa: CASSPGGAQGSPLHF
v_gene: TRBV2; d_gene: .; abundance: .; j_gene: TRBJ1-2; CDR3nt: TGTGCCAGCAGTGGCGTAGTCGGGGGCTACACCTTC; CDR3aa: CASSGVVGGYTF
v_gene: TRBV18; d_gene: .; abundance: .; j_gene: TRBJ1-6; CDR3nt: TGTGCCAGCTCACCAACGGGCATGGACTATAATTCACCCCTCCACTTT; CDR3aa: CASSPTGMDYNSPLHF
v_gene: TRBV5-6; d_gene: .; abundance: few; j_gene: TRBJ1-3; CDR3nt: TGTGCCAGCAGCACCAGACAGTCGCAGGGAAACACCATATATTTT; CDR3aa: CASSTRQSQGNTIYF
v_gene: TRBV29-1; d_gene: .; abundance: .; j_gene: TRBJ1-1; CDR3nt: TGCAGCGTTGAACCGGCTGGGAACACTGAAGCTTTCTTT; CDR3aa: CSVEPAGNTEAFF
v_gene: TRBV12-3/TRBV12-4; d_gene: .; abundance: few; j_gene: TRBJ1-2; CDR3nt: TGTGCCAGCAGTTTTGGCCGGGGGGGCTACACCTTC; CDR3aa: CASSFGRGGYTF
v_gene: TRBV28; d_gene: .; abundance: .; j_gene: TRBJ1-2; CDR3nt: TGTGCCAGCAGTTTATTGGCAGCTAACTATGGCTACACCTTC; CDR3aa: CASSLLAANYGYTF